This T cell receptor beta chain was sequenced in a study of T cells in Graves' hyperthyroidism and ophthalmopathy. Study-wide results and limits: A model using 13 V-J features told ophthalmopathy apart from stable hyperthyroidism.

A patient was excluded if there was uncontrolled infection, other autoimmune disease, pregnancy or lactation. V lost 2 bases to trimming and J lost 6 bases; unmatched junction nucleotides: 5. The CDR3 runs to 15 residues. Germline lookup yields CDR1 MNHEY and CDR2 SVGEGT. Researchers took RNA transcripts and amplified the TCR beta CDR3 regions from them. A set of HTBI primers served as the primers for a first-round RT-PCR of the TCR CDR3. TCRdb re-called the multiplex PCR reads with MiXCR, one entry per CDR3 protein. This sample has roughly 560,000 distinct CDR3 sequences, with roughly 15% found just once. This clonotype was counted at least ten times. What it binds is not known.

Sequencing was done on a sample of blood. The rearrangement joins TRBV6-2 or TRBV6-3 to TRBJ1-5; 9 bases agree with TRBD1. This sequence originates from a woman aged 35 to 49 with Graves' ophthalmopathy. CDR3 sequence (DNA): TGTGCCAGCAGTTACCAGGGGACAGGGCGTCAGCCCCAGCATTTT. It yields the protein CASSYQGTGRQPQHF.